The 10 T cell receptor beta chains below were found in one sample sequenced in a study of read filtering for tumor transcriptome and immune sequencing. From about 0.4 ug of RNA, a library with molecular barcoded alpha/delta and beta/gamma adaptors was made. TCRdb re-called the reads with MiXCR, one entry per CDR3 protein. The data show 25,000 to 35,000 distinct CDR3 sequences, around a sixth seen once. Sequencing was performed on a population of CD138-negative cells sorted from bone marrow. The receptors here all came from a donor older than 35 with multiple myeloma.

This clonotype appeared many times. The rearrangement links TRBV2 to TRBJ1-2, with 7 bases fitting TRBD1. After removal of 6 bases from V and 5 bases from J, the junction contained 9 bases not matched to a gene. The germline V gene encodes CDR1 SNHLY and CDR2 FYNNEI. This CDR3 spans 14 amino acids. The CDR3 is CASRVGTAEYGYTF. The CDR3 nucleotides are TGTGCCAGCAGGGTAGGGACAGCAGAATATGGCTACACCTTC.

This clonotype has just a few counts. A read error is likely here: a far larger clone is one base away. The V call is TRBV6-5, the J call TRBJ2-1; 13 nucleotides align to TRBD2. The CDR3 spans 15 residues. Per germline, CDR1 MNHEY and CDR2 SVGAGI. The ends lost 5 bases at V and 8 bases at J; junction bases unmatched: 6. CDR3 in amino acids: CASSKLAGGPDEQFF. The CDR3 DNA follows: TGTGCCAGCAGTAAACTAGCGGGAGGGCCTGATGAGCAGTTCTTC.

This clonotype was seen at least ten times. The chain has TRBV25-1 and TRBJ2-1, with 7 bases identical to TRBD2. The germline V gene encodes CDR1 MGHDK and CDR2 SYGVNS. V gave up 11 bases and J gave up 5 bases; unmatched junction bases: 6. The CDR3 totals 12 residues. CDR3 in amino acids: CAGEGPDNEQFF. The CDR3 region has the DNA TGTGCCGGGGAGGGCCCGGACAATGAGCAGTTCTTC.

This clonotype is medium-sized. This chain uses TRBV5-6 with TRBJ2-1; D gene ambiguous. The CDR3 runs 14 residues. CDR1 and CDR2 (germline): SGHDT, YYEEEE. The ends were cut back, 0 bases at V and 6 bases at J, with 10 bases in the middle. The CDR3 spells CASSLGTYTNEQFF. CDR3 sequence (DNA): TGTGCCAGCAGCTTGGGGACCTACACCAATGAGCAGTTCTTC. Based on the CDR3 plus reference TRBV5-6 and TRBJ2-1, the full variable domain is DAGVTQSPTHLIKTRGQQVTLRCSPKSGHDTVSWYQQALGQGPQFIFQYYEEEERQRGNFPDRFSGHQFPNYSSELNVNALLLGDSALYLCASSLGTYTNEQFFGPGTRLTVL.

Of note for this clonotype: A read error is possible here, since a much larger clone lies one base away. CDR3 in amino acids: CASSPDFLAGGPGGELFF. Written as DNA, the CDR3 is TGTGCCAGCAGCCCAGATTTTCTAGCGGGGGGGCCTGGCGGGGAGCTGTTTTTT. The chain uses TRBV3-1 and TRBJ2-2; 12 bases are shared with TRBD2. CDR1 and CDR2 from the germline V gene are LGHDT and YNNKEL (reference sequence). Trimming took 4 bases from V and 7 from J; bases not matched to a gene: 13. The CDR3 is 18 residues long.

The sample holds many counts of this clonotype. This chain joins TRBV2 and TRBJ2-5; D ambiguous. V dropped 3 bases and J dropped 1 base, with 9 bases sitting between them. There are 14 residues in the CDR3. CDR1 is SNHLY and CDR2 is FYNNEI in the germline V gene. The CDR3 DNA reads TGTGCCAGCAGTGAGTGGTCTCGCCAAGAGACCCAGTACTTC. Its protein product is CASSEWSRQETQYF.

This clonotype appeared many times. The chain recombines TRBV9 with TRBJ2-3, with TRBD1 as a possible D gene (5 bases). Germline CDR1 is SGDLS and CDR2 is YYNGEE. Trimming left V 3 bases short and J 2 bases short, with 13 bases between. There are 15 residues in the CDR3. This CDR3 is CASSERGSYTDTQYF. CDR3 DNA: TGTGCCAGCAGCGAAAGGGGTTCTTACACAGATACGCAGTATTTT.

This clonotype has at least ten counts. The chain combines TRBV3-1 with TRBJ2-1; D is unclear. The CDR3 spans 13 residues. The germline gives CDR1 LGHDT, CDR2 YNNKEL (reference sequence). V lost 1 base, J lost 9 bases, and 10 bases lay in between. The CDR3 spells CASSQAFRGEQFF. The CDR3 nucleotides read TGTGCCAGCAGCCAAGCGTTTCGAGGTGAGCAGTTCTTC.

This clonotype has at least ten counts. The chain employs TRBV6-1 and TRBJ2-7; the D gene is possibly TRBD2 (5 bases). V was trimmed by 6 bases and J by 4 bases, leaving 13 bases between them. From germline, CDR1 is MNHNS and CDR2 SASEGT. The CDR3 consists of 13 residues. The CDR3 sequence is CASSSGPGYEQYF. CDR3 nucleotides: TGTGCCAGCAGCTCCGGTCCGGGATACGAGCAGTACTTC.

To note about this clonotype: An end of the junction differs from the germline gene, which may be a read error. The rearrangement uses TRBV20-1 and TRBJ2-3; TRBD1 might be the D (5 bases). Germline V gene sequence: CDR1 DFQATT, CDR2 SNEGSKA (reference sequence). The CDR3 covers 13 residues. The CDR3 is CSAREARADTQYF. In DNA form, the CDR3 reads TGCAGCGCTAGAGAGGCCAGGGCAGATACGCAGTATTTT.